The next 8 T cell receptor beta chains were all read from a single sample in a study of blood T cell repertoires in COVID-19. Profiled with immunoSEQ multiplex PCR; TCRdb holds only in-frame clones, not every one. The sample has more than 75,000 clones, 80% seen once. Sequencing was done on a sample of peripheral blood. Receptors were obtained from a woman of 80 years or more with active or convalescent COVID-19.

This rearrangement joins TRBV4-1 to TRBJ2-2; unclear D gene. This CDR3 contains 15 residues. The V end was cut by 1 base, the J end by 5 bases, with 11 bases between. Germline V gene sequence: CDR1 MGHRA, CDR2 YSYEKL. CDR3 sequence reads: CASSQGSPWTGELFF. The CDR3 DNA reads as TGCGCCAGCAGCCAAGGAAGCCCGTGGACCGGGGAGCTGTTTTTT.

The rearrangement uses TRBV14 and TRBJ1-2; D gene uncertain. Germline CDR1 reads SGHDN; CDR2 reads FVKESK. V was pared by 4 bases and J by 4 bases, with 13 bases between. This CDR3 spans 14 amino acids. The CDR3 here is CASSPLEGTYGYTF. The DNA of the CDR3 is TGTGCCAGCAGCCCCCTTGAGGGTACCTATGGCTACACCTTC.

This clone appeared a single time. The chain links TRBV6-4 to TRBJ1-6; no clear D gene. Trimming took off 4 bases at V and 4 bases at J, with 8 bases between the two ends. This CDR3 region has 14 residues. The V gene's germline CDR1 is MRHNA and CDR2 SNTAGT. CDR3 protein: CASSGGLYNSPLHF. The CDR3 coding sequence is TGTGCCAGCAGTGGAGGACTGTATAATTCACCCCTCCACTTT.

The gene calls are TRBV5-6 and TRBJ1-6, with 9 bases matching TRBD1. J lost 10 bases, V lost 0 bases, and 8 bases had no gene match. CDR3 length equals 16 residues. Germline CDR1 reads SGHDT; CDR2 reads YYEEEE. The CDR3 DNA reads TGTGCCAGCAGCTTGGCCTTAGGACAGGGGAACTCACCCCTCCACTTT. Its translation: CASSLALGQGNSPLHF.

This clone has more than one count but fewer than ten. The chain combines TRBV7-9 with TRBJ2-3, with TRBD2 matching 10 bases. There are 17 residues in the CDR3. The germline CDR1 and CDR2 sequences are SEHNR and FQNEAQ (reference sequence). The trim removed 6 bases at V and 0 bases at J, leaving 9 bases unmatched. CDR3 coding DNA: TGTGCCAGCAGACCGGGACTAGCGAGACCTAGCACAGATACGCAGTATTTT. Translated, it gives CASRPGLARPSTDTQYF.

The chain carries TRBV7-8 and TRBJ2-1; no definite D call. V lost 5 bases and J 8 bases, leaving 10 bases between the germline ends. The CDR3 contains 12 residues. Germline V gene lookup returns CDR1 SGHVS and CDR2 FQNEAQ. The chain's CDR3 is CASSQNSDEQFF. In nucleotides, the CDR3 is TGTGCCAGCAGCCAAAACTCCGATGAGCAGTTCTTC.

The chain combines TRBV19 with TRBJ2-4; the match to TRBD2 covers 10 bases. The junction had 11 bases not matched to a gene; V was cut back by 5 bases and J by 1 base. CDR3 length equals 18 residues. Germline loops: CDR1 LNHDA, CDR2 SQIVND (reference sequence). The CDR3 DNA follows: TGTGCCAGTAGTGGTTGGCTAGCGGGAGACGGGGCCAAAAACATTCAGTACTTC. Translating gives CASSGWLAGDGAKNIQYF.

The rearrangement joins TRBV4-1 to TRBJ2-1; 10 bases fit TRBD1. Germline V gives CDR1 MGHRA, CDR2 YSYEKL. The V and J ends lost 0 bases and 3 bases, in that order; junction bases with no gene match: 5. The CDR3 extends over 17 amino acids. The CDR3 spells CASSQEWGQGLYNEQFF. Written as DNA, the CDR3 is TGCGCCAGCAGCCAAGAGTGGGGACAGGGGCTCTACAATGAGCAGTTCTTC.